A single sample gave rise to the 8 T cell receptor beta chains below, sequenced in a study of beta chain features in type 1 diabetes. The authors reverse transcribed all of the isolated RNA, so sequencing captured expressed TCRB transcripts. The table came from immunoSEQ multiplex PCR; TCRdb's copy has only in-frame clones and leaves some out. The sample has just under 150,000 clones; 8% to 13% are singletons. The sample taken for sequencing was naive CD4+ T cells from blood. These receptors originate from a man younger than 35 in good health.

For this clone: Within the sample, other DNA sequences also encode this same CDR3. The CDR3 is CASSSLAGGPETQYF. The CDR3 DNA sequence: TGCGCCAGCAGCTCATTAGCGGGGGGGCCGGAGACCCAGTACTTC. The V call is TRBV5-1, the J call TRBJ2-5, with 11 bases lining up with TRBD2. The CDR3 is 15 residues long. The J segment lost 5 bases and the V segment lost 3 bases, leaving 6 bases of the junction unmatched. Germline CDR1 is SGHRS and CDR2 is YFSETQ.

This clone has at least ten counts. The chain uses TRBV4-2 and TRBJ2-7, with D possibly matching TRBD2 (6 bases). The CDR3 runs 18 residues. Trimming stripped 1 base from V and 0 bases from J, with 19 bases between. Germline-derived CDR1 and CDR2 are LGHNA and YNFKEQ. The CDR3 nucleotides are TGTGCCAGCAGCCAAGGTGGCCCCCGCGGGAAGAGCTCCTACGAGCAGTACTTC. Protein: CASSQGGPRGKSSYEQYF.

The genes are TRBV19 and TRBJ2-3; 9 bases match TRBD1. Germline CDR1 is LNHDA and CDR2 is SQIVND (reference sequence). This CDR3 comprises 14 residues. The J segment lost 6 bases and the V segment lost 6 bases, leaving 7 bases of the junction unmatched. The CDR3: CASSRGQGTDTQYF. Here the CDR3 DNA reads TGTGCCAGTAGCAGGGGACAGGGAACGGATACGCAGTATTTT.

The V call is TRBV4-2, the J call TRBJ2-3; 7 bases fit TRBD2. The CDR3 contains 14 residues. Germline V CDR1 and CDR2: LGHNA, YNFKEQ. V lost 6 bases and J lost 0; bases outside the gene matches: 3. CDR3 in DNA: TGTGCCAGCAGTCATAGCGGGAGCACAGATACGCAGTATTTT. Amino acids: CASSHSGSTDTQYF.

This clone was seen more than once but under ten times. The chain joins TRBV7-3 to TRBJ1-2; D unclear. Trimming cost V 8 bases and J 8 bases, with 15 bases left between them. Germline CDR1 reads SGHTA; CDR2 reads FQGTGA. The CDR3 sequence is 12 residues long. The CDR3 DNA is TGTGCCAGCTCCATGTCGGGGTTGGGCTACACCTTC. Amino acid sequence: CASSMSGLGYTF. Variable domain in full (rest from reference TRBV7-3 and TRBJ1-2): GAGVSQTPSNKVTEKGKYVELRCDPISGHTALYWYRQSLGQGPEFLIYFQGTGAADDSGLPNDRFFAVRPEGSVSTLKIQRTERGDSAVYLCASSMSGLGYTFGSGTRLTVV.

This clone has only a few counts. The chain couples TRBV28 to TRBJ2-1; 8 bases are shared with TRBD1. This CDR3 contains 17 residues. J was trimmed by 0 bases and V by 7 bases; bases with no gene match: 11. In germline, CDR1 is MDHEN, CDR2 SYDVKM. The CDR3, as DNA: TGTGCCAGCACCCCAGGGGGCCAGGGGGGCTCCTACAATGAGCAGTTCTTC. It encodes CASTPGGQGGSYNEQFF.

V and J are TRBV5-4 and TRBJ1-1; tentatively, D is TRBD1 (5 bases). CDR1 and CDR2 (germline): SGHNT, YYREEE (reference sequence). The CDR3 totals 15 residues. Trimming stripped 4 bases from V and 4 bases from J, with 17 bases between. The CDR3 protein is CASSQEPGVGTEAFF. In DNA form, the CDR3 reads TGTGCCAGCAGCCAAGAGCCGGGGGTAGGCACTGAAGCTTTCTTT.

This clone occurred a few times. The chain carries TRBV19 and TRBJ2-3, with 9 bases identical to TRBD2. The germline CDR1 and CDR2 sequences are LNHDA and SQIVND (reference sequence). CDR3 length equals 17 residues. Unmatched junction bases numbered 13, after V lost 4 bases and J lost 5 bases. For the CDR3, the DNA is TGTGCCAGTAGTAGAGCCCCTTCGGCTAGCGGGAAAGATACGCAGTATTTT. Translated, it gives CASSRAPSASGKDTQYF.